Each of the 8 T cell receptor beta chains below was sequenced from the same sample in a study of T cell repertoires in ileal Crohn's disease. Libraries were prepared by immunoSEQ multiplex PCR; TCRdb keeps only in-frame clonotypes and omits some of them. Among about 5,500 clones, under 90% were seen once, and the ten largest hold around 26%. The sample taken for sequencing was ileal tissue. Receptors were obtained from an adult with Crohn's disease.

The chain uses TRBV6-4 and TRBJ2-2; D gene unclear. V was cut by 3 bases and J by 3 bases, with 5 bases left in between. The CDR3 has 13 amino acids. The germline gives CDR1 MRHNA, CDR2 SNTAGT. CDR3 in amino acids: CASSESDTGELFF. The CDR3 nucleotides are TGTGCCAGCAGTGAGAGCGACACCGGGGAGCTGTTTTTT.

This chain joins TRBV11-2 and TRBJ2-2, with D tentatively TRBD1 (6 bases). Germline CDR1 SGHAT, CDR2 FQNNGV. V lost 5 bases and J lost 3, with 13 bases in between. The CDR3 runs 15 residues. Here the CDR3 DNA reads TGTGCCAGCAGCAACCAGGGGTCGTACACCGGGGAGCTGTTTTTT. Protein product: CASSNQGSYTGELFF. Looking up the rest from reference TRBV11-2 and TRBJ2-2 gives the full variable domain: EAGVAQSPRYKIIEKRQSVAFWCNPISGHATLYWYQQILGQGPKLLIQFQNNGVVDDSQLPKDRFSAERLKGVDSTLKIQPAKLEDSAVYLCASSNQGSYTGELFFGEGSRLTVL.

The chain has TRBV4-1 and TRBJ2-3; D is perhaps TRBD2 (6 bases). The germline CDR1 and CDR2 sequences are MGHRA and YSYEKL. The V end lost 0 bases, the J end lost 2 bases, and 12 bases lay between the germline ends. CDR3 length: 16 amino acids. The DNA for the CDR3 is TGCGCCAGCAGCCAAGATCGTACTAGCACCACAGATACGCAGTATTTT. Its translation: CASSQDRTSTTDTQYF.

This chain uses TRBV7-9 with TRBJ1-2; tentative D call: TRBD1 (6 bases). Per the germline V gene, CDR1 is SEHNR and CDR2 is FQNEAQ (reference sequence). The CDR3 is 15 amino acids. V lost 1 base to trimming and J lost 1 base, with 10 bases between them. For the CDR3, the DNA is TGTGCCAGCAGCTTAGGAGACAGGATTAACTATGGCTACACCTTC. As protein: CASSLGDRINYGYTF.

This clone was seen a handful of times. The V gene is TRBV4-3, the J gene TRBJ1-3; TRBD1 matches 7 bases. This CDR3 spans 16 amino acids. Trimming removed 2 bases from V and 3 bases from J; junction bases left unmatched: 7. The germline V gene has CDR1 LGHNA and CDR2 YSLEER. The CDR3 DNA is TGCGCCAGCAGCCAATATGGAGGGGGCGGTGGAAACACCATATATTTT. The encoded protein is CASSQYGGGGGNTIYF.

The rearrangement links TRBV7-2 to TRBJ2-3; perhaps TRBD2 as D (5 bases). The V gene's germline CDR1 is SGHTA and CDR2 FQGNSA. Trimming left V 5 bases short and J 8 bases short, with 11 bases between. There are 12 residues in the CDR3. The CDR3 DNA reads TGTGCCAGCAGCAACCTTGCGGGTACGCAGTATTTT. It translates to CASSNLAGTQYF.

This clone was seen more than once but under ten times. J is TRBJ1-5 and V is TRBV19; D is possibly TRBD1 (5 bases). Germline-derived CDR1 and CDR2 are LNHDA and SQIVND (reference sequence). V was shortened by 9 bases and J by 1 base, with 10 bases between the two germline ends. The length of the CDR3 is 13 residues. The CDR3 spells CASRGLSNQPQHF. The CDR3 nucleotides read TGTGCCAGCCGGGGACTCAGCAATCAGCCCCAGCATTTT.

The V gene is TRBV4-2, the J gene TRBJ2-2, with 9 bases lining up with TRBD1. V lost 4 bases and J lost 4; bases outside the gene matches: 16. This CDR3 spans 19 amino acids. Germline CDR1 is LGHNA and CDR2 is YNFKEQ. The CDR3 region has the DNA TGTGCCAGCAGCCGAGATGTAGGACAGGGGACCGGGATCACCGGGGAGCTGTTTTTT. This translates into CASSRDVGQGTGITGELFF.